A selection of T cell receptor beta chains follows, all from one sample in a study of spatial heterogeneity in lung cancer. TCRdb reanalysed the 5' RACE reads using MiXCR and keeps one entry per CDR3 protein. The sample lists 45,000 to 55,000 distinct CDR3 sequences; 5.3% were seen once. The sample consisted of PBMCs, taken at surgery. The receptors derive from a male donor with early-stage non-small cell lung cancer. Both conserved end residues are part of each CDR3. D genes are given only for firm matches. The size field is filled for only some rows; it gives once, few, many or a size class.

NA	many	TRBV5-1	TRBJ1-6	TGCGCCAGCAGCTCGCTAGACAGAAATTCACCCCTCCACTTT	CASSSLDRNSPLHF
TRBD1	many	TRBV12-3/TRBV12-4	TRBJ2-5	TGTGCCAGCAGTTCCCGGGACAGGGCTACAGAGACCCAGTACTTC	CASSSRDRATETQYF
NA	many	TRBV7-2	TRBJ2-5	TGTGCCAGCAGTCACTCCTCTCTGACTGGTCGGGGGGAGACCCAGTACTTC	CASSHSSLTGRGETQYF
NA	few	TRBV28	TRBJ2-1	TGTGCCAGCAGTTTACGGACCCTAGGAGGGAGTTACAATGAGCAGTTCTTC	CASSLRTLGGSYNEQFF
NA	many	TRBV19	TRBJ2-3	TGTGCCAGTAGTACAGCGAGCCTTACGCAGTATTTT	CASSTASLTQYF
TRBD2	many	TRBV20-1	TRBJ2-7	TGCAGTGCTAGAGAAGCTAGCGGGGCCTACGAGCAGTACTTC	CSAREASGAYEQYF
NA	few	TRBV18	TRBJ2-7	TGTGCCAGCTCACACGGGGGCGGCCAACACTTC	CASSHGGGQHF
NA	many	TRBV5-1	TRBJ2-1	TGCGCCAGCCAAGGGGGGAGGGCTCTCAATGAGCAGTTCTTC	CASQGGRALNEQFF
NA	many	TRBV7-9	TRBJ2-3	TGTGCCAGCAGCACAGATACGCAGTATTTT	CASSTDTQYF
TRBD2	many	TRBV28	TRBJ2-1	TGTGCCAGCAGTTCGGCGGGAGGCTACAATGAGCAGTTCTTC	CASSSAGGYNEQFF
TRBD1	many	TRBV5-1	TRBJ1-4	TGCGCCAGCAGCTTGGGCAGGGGGCGCGGGAATGAAAAACTGTTTTTT	CASSLGRGRGNEKLFF
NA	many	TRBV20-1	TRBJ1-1	TGCAGTGCTAGAGCAGGGAACACTGAAGCTTTCTTT	CSARAGNTEAFF
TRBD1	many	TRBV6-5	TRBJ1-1	TGTGCCAGCAGTCGACAGGGCGAAGCTTTCTTT	CASSRQGEAFF
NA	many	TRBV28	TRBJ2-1	TGTGCCACTTTTGGCATGGGAGAGCAGTTCTTC	CATFGMGEQFF
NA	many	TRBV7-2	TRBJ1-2	TGTGCCAGCAGCTTAGCGGGGGCCTATGGCTACACCTTC	CASSLAGAYGYTF
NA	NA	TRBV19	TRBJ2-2	TGTGCCAGTAGTATTATCCCAGGAGGGGCCGGGGAGCTGTTTTTT	CASSIIPGGAGELFF
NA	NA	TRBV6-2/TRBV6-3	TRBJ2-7	TGTGCCAGCAGTTTAGCAGGGGATGAGTACGAGCAGTACTTC	CASSLAGDEYEQYF
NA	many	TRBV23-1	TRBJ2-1	TGCGCCAGCAGTCAGCCACCGCCAAGCCAAGAGTTCTTC	CASSQPPPSQEFF
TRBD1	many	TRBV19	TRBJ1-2	TGTGCCAGTAGTAAGGGACAGAACTATGGCTACACCTTC	CASSKGQNYGYTF
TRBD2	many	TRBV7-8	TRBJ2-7	TGTGCCAGCAGCGAGGATAGCGGGAGCTTCGGCTACGAGCAGTACTTC	CASSEDSGSFGYEQYF
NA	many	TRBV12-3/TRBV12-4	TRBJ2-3	TGTGCCAGCAGTTTGGTAGCACGGCCGGACACGCAGTATTTT	CASSLVARPDTQYF
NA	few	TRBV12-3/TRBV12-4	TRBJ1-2	TGTGCCAGCAGTGGGCCGGGGCCGGCCTTGCGCTACACCTTC	CASSGPGPALRYTF
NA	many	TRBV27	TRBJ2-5	TGTGCCAGCGGGACCTTTAGGGAGACCCAGTACTTC	CASGTFRETQYF
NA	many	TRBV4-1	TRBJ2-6	TGCGCCAGCAGCCCAGGGTCTGGGGCCAACGTCCTGACTTTC	CASSPGSGANVLTF
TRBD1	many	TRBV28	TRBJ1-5	TGTGCCAGCAGTTTCTTAAGGGGGCCCGAAGTCAATCAGCCCCAGCATTTT	CASSFLRGPEVNQPQHF
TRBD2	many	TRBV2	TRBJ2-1	TGTGCCAGCCGGATCGGGGCTAGCGGGAGCAAGCAGTTCTTC	CASRIGASGSKQFF
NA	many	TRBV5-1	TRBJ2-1	TGCGCCAGCAGCCTCAGGGGAGCACGTTTCTACAATGAGCAGTTCTTC	CASSLRGARFYNEQFF
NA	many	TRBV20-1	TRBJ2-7	TGCAGTGCTGGACAGATTTACGAGCAGTACTTC	CSAGQIYEQYF
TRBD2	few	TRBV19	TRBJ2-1	TGTGCCAGTAACCCGGGACTAGCAATCAATGAGCAGTTCTTC	CASNPGLAINEQFF
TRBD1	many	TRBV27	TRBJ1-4	TGTGCCAGCCGGACAGGGGGAGTACAAAATGAAAAACTGTTTTTT	CASRTGGVQNEKLFF
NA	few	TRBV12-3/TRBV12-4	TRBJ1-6	TGTGCCAGCAGTTCCCCCTCGGGGGTCCCTTCACCCCTCCACTTT	CASSSPSGVPSPLHF
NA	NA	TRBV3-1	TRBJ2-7	TGTGCCAGCAGCCCATCGGCTCCCAGGGAGGTGCAGTACTTC	CASSPSAPREVQYF
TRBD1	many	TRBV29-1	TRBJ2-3	TGCAGCGTTGCAGCCGGGACAGGGGGCGCAGATACGCAGTATTTT	CSVAAGTGGADTQYF
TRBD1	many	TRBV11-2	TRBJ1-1	TGTGCCAGCAGTTTTCAGGGGGCCGAAGCTTTCTTT	CASSFQGAEAFF
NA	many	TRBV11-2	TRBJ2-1	TGTGCCAGCAGCTTAGGTGGACTATCCCGTATCTTGAGCTCCTACAATGAGCAGTTCTTC	CASSLGGLSRILSSYNEQFF
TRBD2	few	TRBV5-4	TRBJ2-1	TGTGCCAGCAGCCGAACTAGCGGGAGGGCATACAATGAGCAGTTCTTC	CASSRTSGRAYNEQFF
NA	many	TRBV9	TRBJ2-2	TGTGCCAGCAGCGAGAACACCGGGGAGCTGTTTTTT	CASSENTGELFF
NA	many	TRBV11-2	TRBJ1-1	TGTGCCAGCAGCCCCGATGGGCGCATGGGAACTGAAGCTTTCTTT	CASSPDGRMGTEAFF
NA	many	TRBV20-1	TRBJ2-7	TGCAGTGGGGGTAAGGGCTCCTACGAGCAGTACTTC	CSGGKGSYEQYF
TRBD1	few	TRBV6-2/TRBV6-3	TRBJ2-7	TGTGCCAGCAGTCAGATATCCGGGACAGGGGTCAAGATCTCCTACGAGCAGTACTTC	CASSQISGTGVKISYEQYF
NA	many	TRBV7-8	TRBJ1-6	TGTGCCAGCAGCTCCACCGGGGCCGAGACACCCCTCCACTTT	CASSSTGAETPLHF
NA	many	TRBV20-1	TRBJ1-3	TGCAGTGCTAGAGACCCGGGTAGAACTGGAAACACCATATATTTT	CSARDPGRTGNTIYF